This T cell receptor (beta chain) was captured in a study of blood T cells in healthy people across ages (dated by TCRdb to about 2015). About the investigation overall: In model experiments, roughly one uniquely barcoded TCR beta cDNA molecule per two T cells was captured by template switching. Using deep sequencing normalized with unique cDNA molecular identifiers, the study measured how TCR beta repertoire diversity changes with age. Donors were grouped into four age groups: young (average roughly 17 years), middle-aged (39), aged (roughly 67) and long-lived (just over 80). For two donors (one aged 18 to 30 and one aged 80 or older), the study analyzed two additional independent replicas of 1 million unique cDNA reads from the same blood draw.

Library preparation was by 5' RACE. Sequencing was performed on an Illumina HiSeq 2500. A second PCR of about 7 to 12 cycles was run with a J-beta primer mix and a sample-barcoded 5' primer. Each TCR beta cDNA molecule received a unique molecular identifier from a template-switch 5' adaptor carrying 12 random nucleotides. At least 2.5 million CDR3-containing paired-end reads were obtained from each sample. First-strand cDNA was synthesized from all RNA with the Mint cDNA synthesis kit, primed by a TRBC-specific oligonucleotide. Following uracil-DNA glycosylase treatment, a first 18-cycle PCR with universal primers M1SS and BC2_uni_R was performed on all cDNA. Under the source paper's analysis protocol: Normalization of each sample was performed by random selection of 1 million high-quality reads, each carrying a distinct molecular identifier. Reads sharing molecular identifiers were discarded rather than binned into consensus sequences. CDR3 identification, clonotype clustering and error correction used MiTCR with a Q25 quality threshold and the strictest error-elimination algorithm. A nonparametric unseen species model with Euler transformation was used to estimate lower-bound total TCR beta diversity. The public reads were run again by TCRdb, first through fastp at Q25 and then through MiXCR, and only productive beta chains were kept. When rows share a CDR3 protein, they turn into one entry using the most common DNA and genes. TCRdb assigned the V and J calls; the authors' analysis was not used. This sample has around 990,000 distinct CDR3 sequences in its table, and around 25% of those were observed once. 0.65% to 0.75% of the sample belongs to the ten largest clones.

The CDR3 goes from the cysteine to the phenylalanine over 10 residues. Just CDR3 DNA is preserved here, 30 bases in frame from base 1. The germline V gene yields SGHAT for CDR1 and FQNNGV for CDR2. The V and J ends are trimmed by 4 bases and 9 bases, leaving 7 bases between them. In its sample, this clonotype was seen a few times. Its specific antigen is unknown. Base qualities are not recorded, but no much larger clone differs from it by a single base. The donors were around 39 Caucasian individuals from Russia, aged about 6 to 95 years, who were systemically healthy. Each donor gave around 9 milliliters of peripheral blood, collected into EDTA-treated Vacutainer tubes. Ficoll-Paque density-gradient centrifugation was used to isolate PBMCs, with at least 7 million per sample. Trizol reagent was used to extract total RNA from the PBMCs, yielding at least 5.5 micrograms per sample. The percentages of naive CD45RAhigh/CD27high T cells were determined by flow cytometry on a PBMC aliquot from every donor.

The paper's findings and limits, for the study overall: The long-lived group showed more naive CD4+ T cells, fewer expanded clones and increased TCR diversity than the aged group, suggesting age selection. Donor CMV infection status was unknown, potentially confounding age-related changes in expanded clonotypes. Total diversity estimates from one million sequenced T cells were considered lower bounds and underestimates. Observed TCR beta diversity per million T cells fell roughly linearly with age, and a significant reduction was already apparent by age around 40. Observed TCR beta diversity correlated strongly with the percentage of naive T cells measured by flow cytometry. Conclusive comparison of naive and antigen-experienced compartments was prevented by the profiling of bulk unsorted PBMCs.

The same specimen was also included in a second study, on T cells of mothers and their children. The second source states: The donors were nine systemically healthy Caucasian individuals, made up of three mothers and their six children. cDNA synthesis consumed the entire amount of extracted RNA, loaded at approximately 1.5 ug RNA in each 15 ul reaction. In the second PCR, the M1S primer added sample barcodes and 2-4 random nucleotides. Each mother yielded over 8.5 million TCR beta CDR3 reads and each child 3 million or so reads. TCR recombination output is similarly shaped by thymic selection in related and unrelated pairs, with a minor effect exerted by inherited differences. Normalized repertoire overlap was always slightly but never significantly higher in related than unrelated mother-child pairs. No persistent microchimeric T cell clones were detected, at a sensitivity of about 100 clones per million clonotypes. Deep NGS was used in the study to compare the TCR beta repertoires of mothers and children and to look for features that separate related mother-child pairs from unrelated individuals. Mothers averaged around 43 +/- 4 years of age and children averaged about 12 +/- 4 years. Libraries were sequenced on Illumina HiSeq 2000 with 100+100 nt paired-end reads after adapter ligation with NEBNext reagents. To prevent cross-contamination, the mother and child libraries were prepared a month apart and were sequenced in separate runs. For each donor, somewhere between roughly 450,000 and 2,000,000 distinct TCR beta clonotypes were identified. Naive TCR beta clonotypes were estimated from low-frequency clonotypes matched to each donor's FACS-determined naive share, without sorting.

The TCR was taken from a girl aged 2 to 10 in good health. The chain employs TRBV11-2 and TRBJ2-7, with TRBD1 tentatively as D gene (5 bases match). Sequencing used blood. The DNA is TGTGCCAGCAGCTCAGGGTGGCAGTACTTC. Translated, this gives CASSSGWQYF. The full variable domain, with segments outside the CDR3 supplied by the reference TRBV11-2 and TRBJ2-7 proteins, appears as EAGVAQSPRYKIIEKRQSVAFWCNPISGHATLYWYQQILGQGPKLLIQFQNNGVVDDSQLPKDRFSAERLKGVDSTLKIQPAKLEDSAVYLCASSSGWQYFGPGTRLTVT.